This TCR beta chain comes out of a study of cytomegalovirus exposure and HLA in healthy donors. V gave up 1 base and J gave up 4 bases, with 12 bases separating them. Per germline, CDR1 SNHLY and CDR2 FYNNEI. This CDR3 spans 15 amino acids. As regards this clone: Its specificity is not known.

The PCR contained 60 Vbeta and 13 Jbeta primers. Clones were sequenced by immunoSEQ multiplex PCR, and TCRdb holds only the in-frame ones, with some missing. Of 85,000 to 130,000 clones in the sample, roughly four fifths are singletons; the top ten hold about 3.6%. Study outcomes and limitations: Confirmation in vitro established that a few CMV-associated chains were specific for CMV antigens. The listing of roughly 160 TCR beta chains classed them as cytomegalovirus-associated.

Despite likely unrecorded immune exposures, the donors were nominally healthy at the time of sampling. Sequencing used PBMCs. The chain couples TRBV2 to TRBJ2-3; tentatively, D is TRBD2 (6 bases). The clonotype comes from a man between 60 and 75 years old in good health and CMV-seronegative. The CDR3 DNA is TGTGCCAGCAGTGAAGGCACTAGCAGGGCAGATACGCAGTATTTT. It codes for CASSEGTSRADTQYF.